This T cell receptor beta chain is drawn from a study of blood T cell repertoires in COVID-19. Data came from immunoSEQ multiplex PCR; TCRdb stores just in-frame clones and leaves some out. The sample yields approximately 270,000 clones, roughly 91% seen once. The sequence was collected from a woman aged 55-69 years who had recovered from COVID-19. Sample: PBMCs or T cells enriched from blood (not recorded which).

CDR3 region: CAGDRGPNYGYTF. CDR3 sequence (DNA): TGTGCCGGGGACAGGGGCCCTAACTATGGCTACACCTTC. The gene calls are TRBV30 and TRBJ1-2, with TRBD1 identical over 10 bases. Germline CDR1 is GTSNPN and CDR2 is SVGIG (reference sequence). V shed 8 bases, J shed 0 bases, and the junction held 3 bases outside the gene matches. CDR3 length equals 13 residues.